This T cell receptor (beta chain) was recovered during a study of blood T cells in healthy people across ages. Notes on the study in general: Naive CD4+ cells and diversity were both higher in long-lived donors than in aged donors.

Regarding this clonotype: Its antigen is as yet unknown.

V lost 1 base and J lost 1; bases outside the gene matches: 6. The germline V gene has CDR1 MNHEY and CDR2 SMNVEV (reference sequence). This CDR3 is built from 16 residues. Donors were systemically healthy Caucasian individuals from Russia aged roughly 6 to 95 years. Extractions gave at least 5.5 micrograms of total RNA per sample. Next came a second PCR, run for roughly 6 to 11 cycles, which used a sample-barcoded 5' primer along with a J-beta primer mix. The template-switch adaptor, which had 12 random nucleotides, put a tag on each cDNA molecule. A single record per CDR3 protein comes from TCRdb applying MiXCR to the 5' RACE reads. The data show about 1.4 million distinct CDR3 sequences, approximately 60% seen once.

The gene calls are TRBV27 and TRBJ1-1, with 7 nucleotides matching TRBD1. Sequenced: blood. The clonotype comes from a young man in good health. The DNA of the CDR3 is TGTGCCAGCAGTTTATGGGGGACAGCTTCGAACACTGAAGCTTTCTTT. Its translation: CASSLWGTASNTEAFF.